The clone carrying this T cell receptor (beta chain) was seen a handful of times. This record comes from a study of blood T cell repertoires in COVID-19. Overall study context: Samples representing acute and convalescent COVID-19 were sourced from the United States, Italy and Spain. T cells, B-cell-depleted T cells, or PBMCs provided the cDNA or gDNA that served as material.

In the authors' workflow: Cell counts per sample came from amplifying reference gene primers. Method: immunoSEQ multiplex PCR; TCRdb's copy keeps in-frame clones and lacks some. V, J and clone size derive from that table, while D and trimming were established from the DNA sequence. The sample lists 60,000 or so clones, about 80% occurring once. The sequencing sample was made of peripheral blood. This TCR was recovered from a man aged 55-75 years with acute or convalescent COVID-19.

This CDR3 reads CASSFGGLDEQYF. The CDR3, as DNA: TGTGCCAGCAGCTTTGGGGGACTAGACGAGCAGTACTTC. The chain carries TRBV11-2 and TRBJ2-7; 8 nucleotides align to TRBD2. The CDR3 totals 13 residues. CDR1 and CDR2 (germline): SGHAT, FQNNGV. The V and J ends lost 3 bases and 5 bases, in that order; junction bases with no gene match: 3. The full variable domain, completed using reference TRBV11-2 and TRBJ2-7, is EAGVAQSPRYKIIEKRQSVAFWCNPISGHATLYWYQQILGQGPKLLIQFQNNGVVDDSQLPKDRFSAERLKGVDSTLKIQPAKLEDSAVYLCASSFGGLDEQYFGPGTRLTVT.